Presented here are 27 T cell receptor beta chains from one specimen sequenced in a study of shared clonotypes between healthy human individuals. Sequencing was performed with immunoSEQ multiplex PCR; in TCRdb, only in-frame clones are kept and a portion is missing. The table has fewer than 1 million clones, 90% to 97% seen once. CD45RO negativity and positive selection for CCR7 defined naive CD8 cells, a population that excluded terminally differentiated effector memory CD45RA+ cells. The sequenced sample consisted of naive CD8+ T cells sorted from blood. These receptor sequences come from a young man in good health.

This clone was seen only once. The CDR3 protein is CASSLGTGGNNEQFF. CDR3 nucleotide sequence: TGTGCCAGCAGCCTAGGGACAGGGGGTAACAATGAGCAGTTCTTC. This sequence joins TRBV5-6 and TRBJ2-1; TRBD1 agrees at 11 bases. V gave up 4 bases and J gave up 5 bases; unmatched junction bases: 5. The length of the CDR3 is 15 residues. CDR1 is SGHDT and CDR2 is YYEEEE in the germline V gene.

Of note for this clone: Additional DNA sequences in this sample encode the identical CDR3. V and J are TRBV29-1 and TRBJ2-2; D unresolved. The CDR3 length is 13 residues. Germline values: CDR1 SQVTM, CDR2 ANQGSEA. V was pared by 1 base and J by 0 bases, with 3 bases between. The CDR3 here is CSVEGTNTGELFF. The CDR3 nucleotides are TGCAGCGTTGAAGGGACGAACACCGGGGAGCTGTTTTTT.

V is TRBV4-3 and J is TRBJ1-1, with D unclear. Germline V CDR1 and CDR2: LGHNA, YSLEER. The CDR3 has 15 residues. Trimming took 0 bases from V and 1 from J, leaving 9 bases between them. The CDR3 region has the DNA TGCGCCAGCAGCCAAGATCGGGCAGAGAACACTGAAGCTTTCTTT. Its translation: CASSQDRAENTEAFF.

V and J are TRBV25-1 and TRBJ2-7; D is undetermined. The germline CDR1 and CDR2 sequences are MGHDK and SYGVNS. V shed 1 base and J shed 7 bases, with 8 bases lying between them. This CDR3 is 12 amino acids long. The CDR3 bases are TGTGCCAGCAGTGAATCTCTAGGGGAGCAGTACTTC. This encodes CASSESLGEQYF.

The V gene is TRBV5-1, the J gene TRBJ2-4, with D possibly being TRBD1 (7 bases). V lost 4 bases, J lost 4 bases, and 18 bases lay in between. CDR3 length: 16 residues. The V gene's germline CDR1 is SGHRS and CDR2 YFSETQ. The CDR3 sequence: CASSQLQGGAKNIQYF. DNA of the CDR3: TGCGCCAGCAGCCAGCTGCAGGGGGGTGCAAAAAACATTCAGTACTTC.

The count of this clone is one. The chain combines TRBV7-9 with TRBJ2-6; D is undetermined. CDR1 and CDR2 from the germline V gene are SEHNR and FQNEAQ (reference sequence). V lost 4 bases and J 0 bases, leaving 19 bases between the germline ends. The CDR3 sequence is 19 residues long. The CDR3 loop reads CASSSKDPLTLSGANVLTF. The CDR3 DNA follows: TGTGCCAGCAGCTCCAAGGATCCCCTAACTCTCTCTGGGGCCAACGTCCTGACTTTC.

J is TRBJ1-1 and V is TRBV10-3; D not resolved. Germline-derived CDR1 and CDR2 are ENHRY and SYGVKD. This CDR3 comprises 13 residues. V shed 7 bases and J shed 0 bases, with 9 bases lying between them. CDR3 nucleotides: TGTGCCATCACCTCAGGTATGAACACTGAAGCTTTCTTT. This sequence encodes CAITSGMNTEAFF.

V gene TRBV7-9 combines with J gene TRBJ2-3; 9 nucleotides agree with TRBD1. The V gene's germline CDR1 is SEHNR and CDR2 FQNEAQ (reference sequence). The junction had 9 bases not matched to a gene; V was cut back by 5 bases and J by 6 bases. The length of the CDR3 is 15 residues. The CDR3: CASSLSGTGTDTQYF. In DNA form, the CDR3 reads TGTGCCAGCAGCCTCTCCGGGACAGGGACTGATACGCAGTATTTT.

CDR3 protein: CASSASGLADTQYF. Written as DNA, the CDR3 is TGTGCCAGCAGCGCCTCGGGGCTGGCAGATACGCAGTATTTT. The V call is TRBV9, the J call TRBJ2-3; D may match TRBD1 or TRBD2 (5 bases each). The germline V and J ends were trimmed by 3 bases and 4 bases, with 12 bases remaining between them. CDR1 and CDR2 (germline): SGDLS, YYNGEE. This CDR3 is built from 14 residues. The entire variable domain, with the rest obtained from reference TRBV9 and TRBJ2-3, is as follows: DSGVTQTPKHLITATGQRVTLRCSPRSGDLSVYWYQQSLDQGLQFLIQYYNGEERAKGNILERFSAQQFPDLHSELNLSSLELGDSALYFCASSASGLADTQYFGPGTRLTVL.

The V call is TRBV15, the J call TRBJ2-1, with a possible D match to TRBD1 (5 bases). CDR3 size: 21 residues. The germline V gene encodes CDR1 LNHNV and CDR2 YYDKDF (reference sequence). V lost 0 bases, J lost 4 bases, and 28 bases lay in between. CDR3 protein: CATSRDWKQAALGSRYNEQFF. The CDR3 DNA reads as TGTGCCACCAGCAGAGATTGGAAACAGGCCGCGCTAGGGTCCAGGTACAATGAGCAGTTCTTC.

The chain links TRBV2 to TRBJ2-5; D unresolved. The V end was cut by 6 bases, the J end by 0 bases, with 11 bases between. In germline, CDR1 is SNHLY, CDR2 FYNNEI. CDR3 length equals 14 residues. As DNA, the CDR3 is TGTGCCAGCAGGAACGGACGCTACCAAGAGACCCAGTACTTC. Translation gives CASRNGRYQETQYF.

The CDR3 region is CASSLEWAVEQYF. Written as DNA, the CDR3 is TGTGCCAGCAGCTTAGAGTGGGCGGTCGAGCAGTACTTC. The chain couples TRBV7-2 to TRBJ2-7; D remains ambiguous. The CDR3 extends over 13 amino acids. Trimming stripped 1 base from V and 6 bases from J, with 10 bases between. Germline assignment: CDR1 SGHTA and CDR2 FQGNSA.

The chain uses TRBV7-9 and TRBJ1-1, with D perhaps matching TRBD1 (5 bases). Per germline, CDR1 SEHNR and CDR2 FQNEAQ (reference sequence). Trimming took off 4 bases at V and 5 bases at J, with 23 bases between the two ends. There are 17 residues in the CDR3. The CDR3 DNA follows: TGTGCCAGCAGCTCACGGGACGCAACGCAGGGATATACTGAAGCTTTCTTT. Its translation is CASSSRDATQGYTEAFF.

The table lists this clone with a count of one. This rearrangement joins TRBV10-3 to TRBJ2-5; 8 nucleotides line up with TRBD1. Germline lookup yields CDR1 ENHRY and CDR2 SYGVKD. The CDR3 runs to 14 residues. With V trimmed by 3 bases and J by 3 bases, 3 bases remained unmatched. The CDR3 loop reads CAISDGQGKETQYF. As DNA, the CDR3 is TGTGCCATCAGTGACGGACAGGGTAAAGAGACCCAGTACTTC.

This clone was seen just once. The V gene is TRBV11-2, the J gene TRBJ2-3; 9 positions match TRBD1. The V and J ends lost 5 bases and 0 bases, in that order; junction bases with no gene match: 6. This CDR3 is built from 16 residues. Germline CDR1 is SGHAT and CDR2 is FQNNGV. This CDR3 reads CASSVTGGSSTDTQYF. The CDR3 region has the DNA TGTGCCAGCAGCGTAACAGGGGGCTCTAGCACAGATACGCAGTATTTT.

V is TRBV5-5 and J is TRBJ1-5; TRBD1 might be the D (6 bases). V was clipped by 0 bases and J by 7 bases, with 11 bases between them. The CDR3 spans 14 residues. Germline V gene data show CDR1 as SGHKS and CDR2 as YYEKEE (reference sequence). The CDR3 coding sequence is TGTGCCAGCAGCTTGGGGGCAGGGGTACAGCCCCAGCATTTT. Translation: CASSLGAGVQPQHF.

This chain connects TRBV5-1 to TRBJ1-2; D is undetermined. CDR3 length: 12 residues. Germline V gene data show CDR1 as SGHRS and CDR2 as YFSETQ. V was pared by 0 bases and J by 5 bases, with 5 bases between. CDR3 bases: TGCGCCAGCAGCTTGGAGGATTATGGCTACACCTTC. The encoded protein is CASSLEDYGYTF.

This chain uses TRBV5-4 with TRBJ2-7, with TRBD1 matching over 7 bases. The CDR3 runs to 13 residues. Germline CDR1 reads SGHNT; CDR2 reads YYREEE (reference sequence). V trimming: 4 bases; J trimming: 4 bases; junction bases outside the gene matches: 5. The CDR3 is CASSELTGYEQYF. CDR3 bases: TGTGCCAGCAGCGAACTGACAGGGTACGAGCAGTACTTC.

The chain carries TRBV14 and TRBJ1-1; tentative D call: TRBD1 (6 bases). The germline gives CDR1 SGHDN, CDR2 FVKESK. The CDR3 runs to 16 residues. Deletions cut 4 bases from V and 0 bases from J, with 15 bases between. The chain's CDR3 is CASSPVGGAVNTEAFF. The CDR3 DNA reads as TGTGCCAGCAGCCCGGTCGGGGGGGCTGTGAACACTGAAGCTTTCTTT.

This clone appeared once. The chain is built from TRBV6-5 and TRBJ2-7, with a tentative D call TRBD2 (5 bases). The germline V gene has CDR1 MNHEY and CDR2 SVGAGI. CDR3 size: 13 residues. V was clipped by 2 bases and J by 7 bases, with 12 bases between them. This chain's CDR3 is CASSYLEVGEQYF. In DNA form, the CDR3 reads TGTGCCAGCAGTTACCTGGAGGTTGGAGAGCAGTACTTC.

The chain has TRBV7-6 and TRBJ1-1; D gene ambiguous. CDR1 and CDR2 from the germline V gene are SGHVS and FNYEAQ. This CDR3 contains 13 residues. The germline V and J ends were trimmed by 5 bases and 1 base, with 8 bases remaining between them. CDR3 in DNA: TGTGCCAGCAGCCCATGGGAGAACACTGAAGCTTTCTTT. Its translation: CASSPWENTEAFF.

In the case of this clone: Other DNA sequences in this specimen translate into the identical CDR3. This chain uses TRBV6-5 with TRBJ1-5, with D perhaps matching TRBD1 (5 bases). From germline, CDR1 is MNHEY and CDR2 SVGAGI. V shed 0 bases and J shed 2 bases, with 5 bases lying between them. CDR3 length: 14 residues. As DNA, the CDR3 is TGTGCCAGCAGTTACTCGGGGGGCAATCAGCCCCAGCATTTT. Amino acid sequence: CASSYSGGNQPQHF.

This chain links TRBV2 with TRBJ1-2; D uncertain. CDR1 and CDR2 (germline): SNHLY, FYNNEI. The ends were cut back, 2 bases at V and 0 bases at J, with 22 bases in the middle. This CDR3 spans 19 amino acids. The CDR3: CASSELPGQSKPSNYGYTF. CDR3 nucleotides: TGTGCCAGCAGTGAATTACCCGGGCAGAGTAAGCCTTCTAACTATGGCTACACCTTC. Full variable domain (rest looked up from reference TRBV2 and TRBJ1-2): EPEVTQTPSHQVTQMGQEVILRCVPISNHLYFYWYRQILGQKVEFLVSFYNNEISEKSEIFDDQFSVERPDGSNFTLKIRSTKLEDSAMYFCASSELPGQSKPSNYGYTFGSGTRLTVV.

The genes are TRBV4-1 and TRBJ1-5; D is uncertain. The CDR3 is made up of 15 amino acids. V lost 1 base, J lost 0 bases, and 7 bases lay in between. Germline V CDR1 and CDR2: MGHRA, YSYEKL. CDR3 residues: CASSQGIDSNQPQHF. The CDR3 DNA is TGCGCCAGCAGCCAAGGTATCGATAGCAATCAGCCCCAGCATTTT.

The gene calls are TRBV7-9 and TRBJ2-7; 7 positions agree with TRBD2. The CDR3 has 12 residues. Trimming at V came to 5 bases and at J to 6 bases, leaving 4 bases not matched to a gene. Per germline, CDR1 SEHNR and CDR2 FQNEAQ (reference sequence). For the CDR3, the DNA is TGTGCCAGCAGCCGGGGGGTGACCGAGCAGTACTTC. This encodes CASSRGVTEQYF.

DNA for the CDR3: TGCGCCAGCAGTGCTAGGACTAGCGGCGAGCAGTTCTTC. This gives the protein CASSARTSGEQFF. The chain is built from TRBV10-1 and TRBJ2-1; TRBD2 agrees at 10 bases. Germline values: CDR1 WNHNN, CDR2 SYGVQD (reference sequence). The CDR3 loop spans 13 amino acids. J was trimmed by 10 bases and V by 4 bases; bases with no gene match: 4.

The chain recombines TRBV19 with TRBJ2-5, with 8 positions matching TRBD1. Trimming cost V 4 bases and J 3 bases; bases outside gene matches: 7. Germline lookup yields CDR1 LNHDA and CDR2 SQIVND (reference sequence). This CDR3 is built from 15 residues. The CDR3 nucleotides are TGTGCCAGTAGTACGCTTCCAGGGGGCAAAGAGACCCAGTACTTC. It yields the protein CASSTLPGGKETQYF. The full variable domain, with the rest looked up from reference TRBV19 and TRBJ2-5, is DGGITQSPKYLFRKEGQNVTLSCEQNLNHDAMYWYRQDPGQGLRLIYYSQIVNDFQKGDIAEGYSVSREKKESFPLTVTSAQKNPTAFYLCASSTLPGGKETQYFGPGTRLLVL.